This T cell receptor beta chain was found in a study of OX40 agonist ivuxolimab in advanced cancers. CDR3 size: 16 residues. J was trimmed by 2 bases and V by 5 bases; bases with no gene match: 6. Germline V gene lookup returns CDR1 SGHTA and CDR2 FQGNSA. Here immunoSEQ multiplex PCR was the method, and the copy in TCRdb shows in-frame clones only, minus some. The data show 66,000 or so clones, with around 87% seen just once and 2% to 2.5% held by the top ten. V usage is TRBV7-2 and J usage is TRBJ2-5; 12 positions match TRBD2. Sequences were derived from CD4+ or CD8+ T cells sorted from blood, sampled in a trial of the OX40 agonist ivuxolimab. The sequence derives from an adult with an advanced solid tumor such as melanoma, head and neck, liver or kidney cancer. The CDR3, as DNA: TGTGCCAGCAGCCGAGGGGGGACTAGCGGGCAAGAGACCCAGTACTTC. It specifies CASSRGGTSGQETQYF.